What follows are 6 T cell receptor beta chains derived from one specimen sequenced in a study of beta chain features in type 1 diabetes (dated by TCRdb to the late 2010s). The library was generated by the immunoSEQ multiplex PCR assay. All of the isolated RNA was reverse transcribed with the High Capacity cDNA Reverse Transcription Kit, so expressed TCRB transcripts were sequenced. TCRdb carries this immuneACCESS record with in-frame sequences only. Its versions omit some clonotypes, under half of them owing to an unresolved V gene in the studies checked, with the rest unexplained. The sample table holds around 250,000 clones, of which approximately 24% were seen once. The ten largest make up approximately 0.011% of the sample. The research as a whole found: In all four CD4+ subsets, TCRB CDR3 length was moderately but significantly shorter in type 1 diabetes patients.

Their antigens remain unidentified. The specimen was naive CD4+ T cells from blood. This specimen's cell subset or site label, interpreted: true naive CD4+ T cells. The source is a woman aged 30 to 39 with type 1 diabetes.

V and J are TRBV7-9 and TRBJ2-7, with unresolved D. This CDR3 spans 14 amino acids. The germline V gene has CDR1 SEHNR and CDR2 FQNEAQ (reference sequence). Trimming took off 1 base at V and 2 bases at J, with 9 bases between the two ends. CDR3 protein: CASSLEVATYEQYF. In DNA, the CDR3 is TGTGCCAGCAGCTTAGAAGTCGCTACCTACGAGCAGTACTTC. The variable domain in full, with the rest retrieved from reference TRBV7-9 and TRBJ2-7, is DTGVSQNPRHKITKRGQNVTFRCDPISEHNRLYWYRQTLGQGPEFLTYFQNEAQLEKSRLLSDRFSAERPKGSFSTLEIQRTEQGDSAMYLCASSLEVATYEQYFGPGTRLTVT.

This clone was seen only a few times. This chain connects TRBV4-1 to TRBJ2-7; possible D gene TRBD1, 5 bases. Between the trimmed V and J ends, which lost 1 base and 0 bases, there was a span of 13 bases. Germline values: CDR1 MGHRA, CDR2 YSYEKL. This CDR3 is 16 amino acids long. CDR3 sequence (DNA): TGCGCCAGCAGCCAAGGCAGACAGCCTAGCTCCTACGAGCAGTACTTC. Translated: CASSQGRQPSSYEQYF.

This clone appeared a few times. The gene calls are TRBV30 and TRBJ1-1, with D tentatively TRBD1 (5 bases). This CDR3 region has 12 residues. Germline CDR1 and CDR2: GTSNPN and SVGIG (reference sequence). Trimming left V 5 bases short and J 6 bases short, with 13 bases between. CDR3 sequence reads: CAWSPGRAEAFF. CDR3 bases: TGTGCCTGGTCCCCAGGGAGGGCTGAAGCTTTCTTT.

CDR3 protein: CASSFTSGIETQYF. In nucleotides, the CDR3 is TGCGCCAGCAGCTTTACTAGCGGGATAGAGACCCAGTACTTC. The chain carries TRBV5-1 and TRBJ2-5; 10 positions match TRBD2. After removal of 2 bases from V and 4 bases from J, the junction contained 2 bases not matched to a gene. This CDR3 has 14 residues. Germline CDR1 reads SGHRS; CDR2 reads YFSETQ.

The chain combines TRBV9 with TRBJ1-5; TRBD1 aligns across 9 bases. CDR3 length: 17 amino acids. After removal of 2 bases from V and 3 bases from J, the junction contained 9 bases not matched to a gene. Germline V gene data show CDR1 as SGDLS and CDR2 as YYNGEE. In nucleotides, the CDR3 is TGTGCCAGCAGCGTGGGGGATTGGGACAGGGTCAATCAGCCCCAGCATTTT. As protein: CASSVGDWDRVNQPQHF.

This sequence joins TRBV19 and TRBJ2-1, with TRBD2 identical over 7 bases. This CDR3 comprises 13 residues. J lost 12 bases, V lost 3 bases, and 8 bases had no gene match. The germline gives CDR1 LNHDA, CDR2 SQIVND (reference sequence). This CDR3 is CASSMGGSLSQFF. The DNA for the CDR3 is TGTGCCAGTAGTATGGGGGGGAGCTTGTCGCAGTTCTTC.